The present T cell receptor beta chain was sequenced within a study of early T cells in non-severe SARS-CoV-2 infection. At the level of the study: Bulk RNA taken from unsorted whole blood was sequenced, leaving chains unpaired.

Attached unique molecular identifiers marked individual cDNA molecules. MiXCR, applied by TCRdb to the 5' RACE reads, yields one record per CDR3 protein. The sample contains 100,000 to 120,000 distinct CDR3 sequences, roughly 12% of which appear only once. Trimming pared 7 bases from V and 1 base from J, leaving 13 bases between. The CDR3 totals 14 residues. The table lists this clonotype with a few counts. Its antigen is unidentified. Points from the study as a whole: The matching step, a VDJdb search, favored anti-spike CD8 responses and missed private and CD4 specificities.

Sequenced material: whole blood, taken at baseline. J is TRBJ1-1 and V is TRBV12-3 or TRBV12-4, with D possibly matching TRBD1 (5 bases). This sequence was found in an adult who was a healthcare worker with PCR-confirmed SARS-CoV-2 infection or an uninfected control (not recorded which). The CDR3 coding sequence is TGTGCCAGCACCAAGGACACTTCGAACACTGAAGCTTTCTTT. Amino acid sequence: CASTKDTSNTEAFF.